Given below is one TCR beta chain in context. Its antigen is unknown. Germline CDR1 and CDR2: MNHNS and SASEGT. The length of the CDR3 is 12 residues. V lost 3 bases and J 7 bases, leaving 9 bases between the germline ends. This sample is drawn from a study of T cell responses to AZD1222 COVID-19 vaccine. The study's findings and limits: Seropositive AZD1222 recipients at baseline numbered only five or six. Clonal diversity was possibly underestimated; the donors were predominantly white British and more often female.

Libraries were prepared by immunoSEQ multiplex PCR; TCRdb keeps only in-frame clonotypes and omits some of them. This table has about 110,000 clones, around 90% appearing once. This chain links TRBV6-1 with TRBJ1-2, with TRBD1 as a possible D gene (5 bases). The specimen was peripheral blood, collected on day 0 of AZD1222 vaccination. The sequence was obtained from an adult in good health. CDR3: CASSERGGGYTF. Written as DNA, the CDR3 is TGTGCCAGCAGTGAGAGGGGAGGTGGCTACACCTTC.